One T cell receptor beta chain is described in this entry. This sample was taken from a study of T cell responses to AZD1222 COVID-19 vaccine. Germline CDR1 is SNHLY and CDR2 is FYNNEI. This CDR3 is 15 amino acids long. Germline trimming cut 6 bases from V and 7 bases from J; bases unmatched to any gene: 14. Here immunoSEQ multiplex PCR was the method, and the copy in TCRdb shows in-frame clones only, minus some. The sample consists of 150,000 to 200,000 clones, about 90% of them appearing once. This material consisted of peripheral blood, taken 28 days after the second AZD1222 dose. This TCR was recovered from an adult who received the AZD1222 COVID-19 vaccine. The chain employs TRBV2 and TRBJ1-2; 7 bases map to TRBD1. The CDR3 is CASSTPGTVSFGYTF. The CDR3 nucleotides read TGTGCCAGCAGCACGCCTGGGACAGTCAGTTTTGGCTACACCTTC.